The 28 T cell receptor beta chains given below trace back to one sample, sequenced in a study of cytomegalovirus exposure and HLA in healthy donors. With 60 Vbeta and 13 Jbeta primers, the PCR was carried out. Clones were read by immunoSEQ multiplex PCR, and TCRdb kept only the in-frame ones, dropping some. Of around 130,000 clones listed, 61% are singletons. The sequenced material came from PBMCs. These receptors were taken from a male donor in good health and CMV-seronegative.

The gene calls are TRBV19 and TRBJ1-5; 8 bases map to TRBD1. CDR1 is LNHDA and CDR2 is SQIVND in the germline V gene (reference sequence). This CDR3 comprises 13 residues. Trimming at V came to 10 bases and at J to 4 bases, leaving 6 bases not matched to a gene. The CDR3 DNA follows: TGTGCCACTAGACAGGGGCAAAATCAGCCCCAGCATTTT. It is translated as CATRQGQNQPQHF. The full variable domain, rest sourced from reference TRBV19 and TRBJ1-5, is DGGITQSPKYLFRKEGQNVTLSCEQNLNHDAMYWYRQDPGQGLRLIYYSQIVNDFQKGDIAEGYSVSREKKESFPLTVTSAQKNPTAFYLCATRQGQNQPQHFGDGTRLSIL.

V is TRBV6-5 and J is TRBJ2-5; 7 positions agree with TRBD2. CDR1 is MNHEY, CDR2 SVGAGI, per germline. This CDR3 spans 14 amino acids. The junction had 11 bases not matched to a gene; V was cut back by 8 bases and J by 5 bases. The CDR3 loop reads CASAPQWGGETQYF. In nucleotides, the CDR3 is TGTGCCAGCGCCCCCCAATGGGGGGGTGAGACCCAGTACTTC.

This clone was counted a few times. The V call is TRBV5-8, the J call TRBJ1-4, with D tentatively TRBD1 (5 bases). V lost 2 bases, J lost 8 bases, and 19 bases lay in between. Germline V gives CDR1 SGHTS, CDR2 YDEGEE. The CDR3 is made up of 16 amino acids. The CDR3 DNA reads TGTGCCAGCAGCTTTGGGGCCTCGTGGGTCGAAGAAAAACTGTTTTTT. It encodes CASSFGASWVEEKLFF.

J is TRBJ1-5 and V is TRBV27; tentatively, D is TRBD1 (5 bases). The CDR3 length is 15 residues. Germline values: CDR1 MNHEY, CDR2 SMNVEV (reference sequence). V lost 2 bases and J 2 bases, leaving 10 bases between the germline ends. CDR3 residues: CASSLLGDGNQPQHF. CDR3 sequence (DNA): TGTGCCAGCAGTTTACTAGGGGATGGCAATCAGCCCCAGCATTTT.

The chain recombines TRBV5-1 with TRBJ1-1; 9 bases line up with TRBD1. The CDR3 length is 15 residues. V dropped 4 bases and J dropped 0; count of bases not matched to a gene: 4. Germline V gene data show CDR1 as SGHRS and CDR2 as YFSETQ. CDR3 in DNA: TGCGCCAGCAGCCCCGACAGGGGGATGAACACTGAAGCTTTCTTT. Translating gives CASSPDRGMNTEAFF.

Worth noting for this clone: At the DNA level, this CDR3 is encoded by other sequences in the same sample as well. This chain connects TRBV6-1 to TRBJ2-3; TRBD2 agrees at 12 bases. The CDR3 extends over 15 amino acids. Germline V lookup: CDR1 MNHNS, CDR2 SASEGT. V dropped 2 bases and J dropped 6; count of bases not matched to a gene: 3. The DNA of the CDR3 is TGTGCCAGCAGTGAACTAGCGGGGGGGCCGGATACGCAGTATTTT. This gives the protein CASSELAGGPDTQYF.

This clone was counted only a few times. The V gene is TRBV18, the J gene TRBJ1-6, with D possibly matching TRBD1 (5 bases). Germline CDR1 is KGHSH and CDR2 is LQKENI. V gave up 3 bases and J gave up 4 bases, with 13 bases separating them. The CDR3 spans 16 residues. CDR3 region: CASSPPNGGYNSPLHF. In nucleotides, the CDR3 is TGTGCCAGCTCACCTCCAAACGGGGGGTATAATTCACCCCTCCACTTT.

The V gene is TRBV2, the J gene TRBJ1-5, with D tentatively TRBD1 (6 bases). Trimming took off 9 bases at V and 0 bases at J, with 18 bases between the two ends. CDR1 is SNHLY and CDR2 is FYNNEI in the germline V gene. The CDR3 has 16 amino acids. The CDR3 spells CASEFYRAHSNQPQHF. CDR3 in DNA: TGTGCCAGTGAATTTTACAGGGCCCATAGCAATCAGCCCCAGCATTTT.

The CDR3 bases are TGTGCCAGCAGCGGGGGGTGGGGCTTGACCTACGAGCAGTACTTC. Protein: CASSGGWGLTYEQYF. The chain has TRBV5-6 and TRBJ2-7, with D perhaps matching TRBD2 (6 bases). V was cut by 4 bases and J by 2 bases, with 16 bases left in between. In germline, CDR1 is SGHDT, CDR2 YYEEEE. This CDR3 is 15 amino acids long.

The V call is TRBV6-1, the J call TRBJ2-7, with 9 bases fitting TRBD2. This CDR3 is built from 15 residues. Germline V gives CDR1 MNHNS, CDR2 SASEGT. V shed 1 base, J shed 3 bases, and the junction held 4 bases outside the gene matches. The CDR3 DNA sequence: TGTGCCAGCAGTGAAGTCGGGACTAGCCACTACGAGCAGTACTTC. Protein: CASSEVGTSHYEQYF.

The chain employs TRBV28 and TRBJ1-2; D gene ambiguous. CDR3 length: 13 residues. Per the germline V gene, CDR1 is MDHEN and CDR2 is SYDVKM. The ends were cut back, 3 bases at V and 2 bases at J, with 7 bases in the middle. The CDR3 nucleotides read TGTGCCAGCAGTTTGGCCAGGAACTATGGCTACACCTTC. Translated: CASSLARNYGYTF.

J is TRBJ2-7 and V is TRBV7-2; TRBD1 agrees at 11 bases. CDR3 length: 17 amino acids. Germline-derived CDR1 and CDR2 are SGHTA and FQGNSA. The V and J ends lost 5 bases and 0 bases, in that order; junction bases with no gene match: 9. CDR3 amino acids: CASSPSGTGGASYEQYF. The DNA of the CDR3 is TGTGCCAGCAGCCCCTCCGGGACAGGGGGAGCCTCCTACGAGCAGTACTTC. The full variable domain, with the rest looked up from reference TRBV7-2 and TRBJ2-7, is GAGVSQSPSNKVTEKGKDVELRCDPISGHTALYWYRQSLGQGLEFLIYFQGNSAPDKSGLPSDRFSAERTGGSVSTLTIQRTQQEDSAVYLCASSPSGTGGASYEQYFGPGTRLTVT.

The CDR3 DNA reads TGTGCCAGCAGTGAAGGGGTTAGGGGCAAAGCTTTCTTT. It specifies CASSEGVRGKAFF. The chain is built from TRBV6-1 and TRBJ1-1, with D possibly TRBD1 on 5 matching bases. The CDR3 extends over 13 amino acids. Trimming pared 1 base from V and 9 bases from J, leaving 12 bases between. CDR1 and CDR2 (germline): MNHNS, SASEGT.

The chain recombines TRBV6-4 with TRBJ1-6, with D possibly matching TRBD1 (6 bases). This CDR3 region has 16 residues. V was trimmed by 6 bases and J by 7 bases, leaving 19 bases between them. CDR1 and CDR2 from the germline V gene are MRHNA and SNTAGT. CDR3 region: CASSLTGNPSNSPLHF. The DNA of the CDR3 is TGTGCCAGCAGCTTAACAGGGAATCCATCCAATTCACCCCTCCACTTT.

This clone showed up just a few times. This chain connects TRBV5-1 to TRBJ2-5, with D perhaps TRBD1 (5 bases). The end of the DNA aligns better with TRBJ2-7, so the J call may be wrong. This CDR3 is 12 amino acids long. Germline V gene data show CDR1 as SGHRS and CDR2 as YFSETQ. The CDR3 coding sequence is TGCGCCAGCAGCTCGACAGAATACGAGCAGTACTTC. Its protein is CASSSTEYEQYF.

V and J are TRBV19 and TRBJ2-3; D perhaps matches TRBD1 (5 bases). Germline V CDR1 and CDR2: LNHDA, SQIVND (reference sequence). The CDR3 contains 15 residues. The V end was cut by 4 bases, the J end by 6 bases, with 17 bases between. The CDR3 region is CASSTGSDPGDTQYF. CDR3 in DNA: TGTGCCAGTAGTACCGGGTCGGACCCAGGGGATACGCAGTATTTT.

The chain couples TRBV9 to TRBJ2-5; D is possibly TRBD1 (5 bases). CDR1 and CDR2 from the germline V gene are SGDLS and YYNGEE. The CDR3 covers 13 residues. Trimming shortened V by 0 bases and J by 3 bases, and 6 bases separated the two germline ends. The CDR3 here is CASSVAREETQYF. The CDR3 nucleotides are TGTGCCAGCAGCGTAGCCAGGGAAGAGACCCAGTACTTC.

This clone showed up just a few times. The J gene is TRBJ2-1, the V gene TRBV7-3, with TRBD2 matching over 8 bases. From germline, CDR1 is SGHTA and CDR2 FQGTGA. The CDR3 totals 17 residues. The junction had 15 bases not matched to a gene; V was cut back by 4 bases and J by 7 bases. The CDR3 loop reads CASSSGFGGAEENEQFF. CDR3 coding DNA: TGTGCCAGCAGCTCCGGATTCGGGGGGGCCGAGGAGAATGAGCAGTTCTTC.

CDR3: CASEQGAGNTIYF. The CDR3 bases are TGTGCCAGCGAACAGGGAGCTGGAAACACCATATATTTT. The chain has TRBV7-8 and TRBJ1-3; possibly TRBD1 for D (6 bases). The germline V and J ends were trimmed by 8 bases and 2 bases, with 10 bases remaining between them. This CDR3 is 13 amino acids long. Germline V gives CDR1 SGHVS, CDR2 FQNEAQ.

J is TRBJ1-1 and V is TRBV9; 9 bases align to TRBD1. The CDR3 is 15 residues long. V shed 3 bases and J 2 bases; nucleotides not matched to a gene: 5. CDR1 is SGDLS and CDR2 is YYNGEE in the germline V gene. DNA for the CDR3: TGTGCCAGCAGCGCGGGACAGGGAAGAAACACTGAAGCTTTCTTT. Its protein product is CASSAGQGRNTEAFF.

This chain links TRBV28 with TRBJ2-3; TRBD1 is a possible D gene (5 bases). The CDR3 runs to 16 residues. With 5 bases removed from V and 4 bases from J, the gap between germline ends came to 19 bases. CDR1 MDHEN and CDR2 SYDVKM come from the germline V gene. Here the CDR3 DNA reads TGTGCCAGCAGTGAAGGGCCCTCCCAGGGTTCAGATACGCAGTATTTT. This translates into CASSEGPSQGSDTQYF.

The genes are TRBV6-1 and TRBJ1-1; D remains ambiguous. Trimming stripped 3 bases from V and 1 base from J, with 12 bases between. Germline V gene sequence: CDR1 MNHNS, CDR2 SASEGT. This CDR3 has 15 residues. CDR3 residues: CASSELLPGNTEAFF. In DNA form, the CDR3 reads TGTGCCAGCAGTGAGCTCCTACCAGGGAACACTGAAGCTTTCTTT.

V is TRBV10-1 and J is TRBJ2-7; D is unresolved. V was clipped by 0 bases and J by 5 bases, with 5 bases between them. The CDR3 has 12 amino acids. CDR1 is WNHNN and CDR2 is SYGVQD in the germline V gene (reference sequence). In DNA, the CDR3 is TGCGCCAGCAGTGAGTCCGGTCACGAGCAGTACTTC. This translates into CASSESGHEQYF.

The chain combines TRBV10-3 with TRBJ2-7; 9 positions match TRBD1. The CDR3 runs 14 residues. Germline CDR1 and CDR2: ENHRY and SYGVKD. J gave up 3 bases and V 10 bases, and 10 bases lay outside the gene matches. The CDR3 DNA reads as TGTGCCACCGGGACAGGGACCCAACTCTACGAGCAGTACTTC. This sequence encodes CATGTGTQLYEQYF.

In DNA, the CDR3 is TGTGCCAGTACCCGGGACATTTTTGGCAATTCACCCCTCCACTTT. It codes for CASTRDIFGNSPLHF. The chain has TRBV19 and TRBJ1-6, with D possibly being TRBD1 (6 bases). V shed 7 bases and J shed 7 bases, with 17 bases lying between them. The CDR3 is 15 residues long. Looked up from germline, CDR1 is LNHDA and CDR2 is SQIVND (reference sequence).

This clone has just a few counts. V is TRBV7-9 and J is TRBJ2-7, with TRBD1 identical over 7 bases. V dropped 6 bases and J dropped 1; count of bases not matched to a gene: 6. CDR3 length equals 14 residues. Germline CDR1 and CDR2: SEHNR and FQNEAQ (reference sequence). The CDR3 DNA follows: TGTGCCAGCAGTGGGGTGACAGGGTCCTACGAGCAGTACTTC. This sequence encodes CASSGVTGSYEQYF.

This chain uses TRBV15 with TRBJ2-1; D may be TRBD2 (7 bases). Trimming stripped 0 bases from V and 1 base from J, with 10 bases between. Germline V CDR1 and CDR2: LNHNV, YYDKDF (reference sequence). This CDR3 region has 16 residues. CDR3 nucleotides: TGTGCCACCAGCAGAGATCGGGGGGCATCCTACAATGAGCAGTTCTTC. Translation: CATSRDRGASYNEQFF.

This rearrangement joins TRBV4-3 to TRBJ2-3; 8 bases line up with TRBD2. V lost 0 bases, J lost 0 bases, and 14 bases stayed unmatched. Germline V lookup: CDR1 LGHNA, CDR2 YSLEER. This CDR3 is 20 amino acids long. The CDR3 is CASSQDVAGPSFPSTDTQYF. CDR3 DNA sequence: TGCGCCAGCAGCCAAGATGTAGCGGGGCCTTCATTTCCTAGCACAGATACGCAGTATTTT.